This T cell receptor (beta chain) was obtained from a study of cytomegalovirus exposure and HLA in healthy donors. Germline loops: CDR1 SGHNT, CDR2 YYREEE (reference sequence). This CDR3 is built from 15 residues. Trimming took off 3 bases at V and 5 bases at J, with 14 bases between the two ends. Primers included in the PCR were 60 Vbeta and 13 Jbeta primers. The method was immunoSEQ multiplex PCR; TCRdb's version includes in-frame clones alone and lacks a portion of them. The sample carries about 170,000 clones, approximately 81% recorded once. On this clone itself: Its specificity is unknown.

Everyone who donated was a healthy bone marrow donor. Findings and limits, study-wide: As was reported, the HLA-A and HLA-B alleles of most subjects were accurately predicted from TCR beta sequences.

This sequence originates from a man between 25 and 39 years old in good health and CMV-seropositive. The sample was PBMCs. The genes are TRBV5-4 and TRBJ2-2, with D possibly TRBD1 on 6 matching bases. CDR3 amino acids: CASSSGRGSTGELFF. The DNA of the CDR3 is TGTGCCAGCAGCTCTGGTAGGGGGAGTACCGGGGAGCTGTTTTTT.